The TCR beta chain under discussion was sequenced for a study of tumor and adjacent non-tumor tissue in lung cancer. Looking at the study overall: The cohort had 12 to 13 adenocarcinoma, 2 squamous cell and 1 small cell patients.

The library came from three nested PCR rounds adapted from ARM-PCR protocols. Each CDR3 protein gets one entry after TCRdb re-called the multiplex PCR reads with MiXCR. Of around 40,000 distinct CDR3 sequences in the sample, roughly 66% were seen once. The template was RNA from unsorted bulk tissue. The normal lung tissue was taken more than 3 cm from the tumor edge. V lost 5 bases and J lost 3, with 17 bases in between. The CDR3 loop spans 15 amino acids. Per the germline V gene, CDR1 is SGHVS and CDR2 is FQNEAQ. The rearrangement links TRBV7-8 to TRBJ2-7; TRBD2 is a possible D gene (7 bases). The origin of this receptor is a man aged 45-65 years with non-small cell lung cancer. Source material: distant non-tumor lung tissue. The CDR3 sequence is CASSASGRGCYEQYF. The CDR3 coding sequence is TGTGCCAGCAGCGCATCAGGGAGGGGGTGCTACGAGCAGTACTTC.